This T cell receptor beta chain was found in a study of blood T cell repertoires in COVID-19. On the study more broadly: Researchers got acute and convalescent COVID-19 samples from the United States, Italy and Spain. The cDNA or gDNA used as material had been derived from T cells, B-cell-depleted T cells, or PBMCs.

In the study's own analysis: Reference gene primers were amplified, and this amplification served to estimate nucleated cell counts. The repertoire was sequenced with immunoSEQ multiplex PCR; TCRdb's copy has only in-frame clones and lacks some. The DNA gave D and trimming, while V, J and clone size come from that table. The table lists about 130,000 clones, about 84% of them singletons, with about 5.7% in the top ten. This sequence originates from a human donor in a cohort sampled during active COVID-19. Sequencing was performed on peripheral blood.

This chain's CDR3 is CASSKLAGGPRTGELFF. The CDR3 DNA reads as TGTGCCAGCAGTAAGCTAGCGGGAGGGCCGAGGACCGGGGAGCTGTTTTTT. The V gene is TRBV27, the J gene TRBJ2-2; TRBD2 matches at 12 bases. Germline CDR1 is MNHEY and CDR2 is SMNVEV (reference sequence). CDR3 length equals 17 residues. Trimming removed 5 bases from V and 5 bases from J; junction bases left unmatched: 9.